The rows below give T cell receptor beta chains drawn from one sample of a study of blood T cell repertoires in COVID-19. Generated by immunoSEQ multiplex PCR, the TCRdb table keeps only in-frame clones and is missing some. In the table there are hundreds of thousands of clones, roughly 89% of which are singletons. Specimen: peripheral blood. These receptors were obtained from a woman under 30 who had recovered from COVID-19. CDR3s include the opening cysteine and the closing phenylalanine or tryptophan. Fields, in order: clone size, V gene, J gene, D gene, CDR3 DNA, CDR3 protein. D genes are given only for firm matches. The size entry is marked missing in some rows and otherwise reads once, few, many or a size class.

>NA|TRBV7-2|TRBJ2-3|TRBD1
TGTGCCAGCAGCCGCCGACAGGGAACGGGTACAGATACGCAGTATTTT
CASSRRQGTGTDTQYF
>NA|TRBV3-1/TRBV3-2|TRBJ2-2|TRBD2
TGTGCCAGCAGCCACCACTGGACTAGCGGGAGTTCCGGGGAGCTGTTTTTT
CASSHHWTSGSSGELFF
>NA|TRBV11-2|TRBJ2-3|NA
TGTGCCAGCAGCACCTACCTCGGCGGAGACACAGATACGCAGTATTTT
CASSTYLGGDTDTQYF
>NA|TRBV27|TRBJ1-1|NA
TGTGCCAGCAGGCCTGGAGGAGGGACTGAAGCTTTCTTT
CASRPGGGTEAFF
>NA|TRBV11-2|TRBJ1-1|TRBD1
TGTGCCAGCAGCTCTACAAGACAGGGAGGCACTGAAGCTTTCTTT
CASSSTRQGGTEAFF
>NA|TRBV5-4|TRBJ1-3|NA
TGTGCCAGCACTCCCGCGGGGCCAGGGTCTGGAAACACCATATATTTT
CASTPAGPGSGNTIYF
>NA|TRBV24-1|TRBJ2-5|NA
TGTGCCACCAGTGAGCCGGAGGGAAGGACCCAGTACTTC
CATSEPEGRTQYF
>NA|TRBV5-8|TRBJ1-2|TRBD1
TGTGCCAGCAGCTCTTTCGGACAGGGCCCCTATGGCTACACCTTC
CASSSFGQGPYGYTF
>NA|TRBV24-1|TRBJ1-5|NA
TGTGCCACCTCTCGGGGGGCGGATCAGCCCCAGCATTTT
CATSRGADQPQHF
>NA|TRBV7-9|TRBJ2-1|TRBD1
TGTGCCAGCAGCTTAACACAGGGGGTTTCGCAGTTCTTC
CASSLTQGVSQFF
>NA|TRBV5-4|TRBJ1-4|NA
TGTGCCAGCAGATCGGGAGGGGCGGCTAATGAAAAACTGTTTTTT
CASRSGGAANEKLFF
>NA|TRBV7-8|TRBJ2-1|NA
TGTGCCAGCAGCCTACTTTCGTCGCCCTACAATGAGCAGTTCTTC
CASSLLSSPYNEQFF
>NA|TRBV6-6|TRBJ2-5|TRBD1
TGTGCCAGCAGTTACGCGGACAGGGAAGAGACCCAGTACTTC
CASSYADREETQYF
>NA|TRBV7-2|TRBJ2-1|NA
TGTGCCAGCAGCTCCGGCGAGGCGCGAGCCTACAATGAGCAGTTCTTC
CASSSGEARAYNEQFF
>NA|TRBV29-1|TRBJ2-3|TRBD2
TGCAGCGTCAGCGGGAGGGAAAGAGATACGCAGTATTTT
CSVSGRERDTQYF
>NA|TRBV4-3|TRBJ2-3|TRBD2
TGCGCCAGCAGCCCCGGGACTAGCGGGATTACGCAGTATTTT
CASSPGTSGITQYF
>NA|TRBV11-2|TRBJ2-1|NA
TGTGCCAGCAGCTTTCGCCTATACTACAATGAGCAGTTCTTC
CASSFRLYYNEQFF
>NA|TRBV15|TRBJ2-3|NA
TGTGCCACCAGCAGAGCCGGCAGGGCGGACGCCTTTAGCACAGATACGCAGTATTTT
CATSRAGRADAFSTDTQYF
>NA|TRBV11-2|TRBJ2-1|NA
TGTGCCAGCAGCTCCTTGGGGCGATCCTACAATGAGCAGTTCTTC
CASSSLGRSYNEQFF
>few|TRBV12-5|TRBJ2-3|NA
TGTGCTAGTGCCCTGGTCCAGTCTCGGGGTACAGATACGCAGTATTTT
CASALVQSRGTDTQYF
>once|TRBV18|TRBJ2-1|NA
TGTGCCAGCTCACCGAACAACAGGGCCGGTGAGCAGTTCTTC
CASSPNNRAGEQFF
>NA|TRBV6-1|TRBJ2-2|NA
TGTGCCAGCAGTGAAGCGGAACCCAGGTTGATGGGGGAGCTGTTTTTT
CASSEAEPRLMGELFF
>NA|TRBV3-1/TRBV3-2|TRBJ2-3|NA
TGTGCCAGCAGCCCCCGACACAGTTCTAGCACAGATACGCAGTATTTT
CASSPRHSSSTDTQYF
>NA|TRBV9|TRBJ2-1|TRBD2
TGTGCCAGCAGCGCGAGCGGGACTAGCAGTGCAGGTGAGCAGTTCTTC
CASSASGTSSAGEQFF
>few|TRBV27|TRBJ1-4|NA
TGTGCCAGCAGTCTTCTCCAAGGGGGTGAAAAACTGTTTTTT
CASSLLQGGEKLFF
>NA|TRBV2|TRBJ1-1|TRBD1
TGTGCCAGTACTCTGACAGGGGAGGTTAGAGCTTTCTTT
CASTLTGEVRAFF
>NA|TRBV7-9|TRBJ2-1|TRBD2
TGTGCCAGCAGCTTAGTTAGGGCGGGAGGGCGATCGGCTTACAATGAGCAGTTCTTC
CASSLVRAGGRSAYNEQFF
>NA|TRBV29-1|TRBJ2-3|TRBD2
TGCAGCGTTGGGGGTAGCGGGGCTTCGAGGGATACGCAGTATTTT
CSVGGSGASRDTQYF
>NA|TRBV3-1/TRBV3-2|TRBJ1-1|NA
TGTGCCAGCAGCCAGCCCCGGGGGGAAGCTTTCTTT
CASSQPRGEAFF
>NA|TRBV27|TRBJ2-1|TRBD2
TGTGCCAGCAGTTTATCCAGCGGGAGGGTCAATGAGCAGTTCTTC
CASSLSSGRVNEQFF
>NA|TRBV5-1|TRBJ1-2|NA
TGCGCCAGCAGCTTGGGGGACACCCCCAACTATGGCTACACCTTC
CASSLGDTPNYGYTF
>NA|TRBV24-1|TRBJ1-4|NA
TGTGCCACCAGTGATCGTGGGACACCGAAAAAACTGTTTTTT
CATSDRGTPKKLFF
>once|TRBV4-3|TRBJ1-1|NA
TGCGCCAGCAGCCAAGGCCCGGCTACAGGAAACACTGAAGCTTTCTTT
CASSQGPATGNTEAFF
>NA|TRBV6-5|TRBJ1-1|TRBD1
TGTGCCAGCAGCCAGGGGGACGGTTACACTGAAGCTTTCTTT
CASSQGDGYTEAFF
>NA|TRBV27|TRBJ2-2|NA
TGTGCCAGCAGTCCCTTATCGGTCACCGGGGAGCTGTTTTTT
CASSPLSVTGELFF
>NA|TRBV30|TRBJ2-1|NA
TGTGCCTGGAGTGTTGACAGTCCCACACCTTCGTTCTTC
CAWSVDSPTPSFF
>NA|TRBV19|TRBJ1-1|TRBD1
TGTGCCAGTAGTATGGGTTTAAAACAGGGACAGAAGAACACTGAAGCTTTCTTT
CASSMGLKQGQKNTEAFF
>NA|TRBV18|TRBJ1-6|NA
TGTGCCAGCTCACCACCAGTCGCGGATTCACCCCTCCACTTT
CASSPPVADSPLHF
>once|TRBV7-8|TRBJ1-2|NA
TGTGCCAGCAGCCCCTCGACAGGCCTTGGCGACTATGGCTACACCTTC
CASSPSTGLGDYGYTF
>NA|TRBV6-5|TRBJ1-1|TRBD1
TGTGCCAGCAGACCCACAGGGGCGATGAACACTGAAGCTTTCTTT
CASRPTGAMNTEAFF
>NA|TRBV4-1|TRBJ1-1|TRBD1
TGCGCCAGCAGCCAGACAGGGAAGGCTTTCTTT
CASSQTGKAFF
>NA|TRBV4-1|TRBJ1-1|NA
TGCGCCAGCAGCCAAGAAGGGCAGAAAGGGGGAGGGAGCACTGAAGCTTTCTTT
CASSQEGQKGGGSTEAFF
>NA|TRBV30|TRBJ1-2|NA
TGTGCCTGGAGTGTACGCTGGAGCGACTATGGCTACACCTTC
CAWSVRWSDYGYTF
>NA|TRBV4-1|TRBJ2-1|TRBD1
TGCGCCAGCAGCCTGACAGGGAACAATGAGCAGTTCTTC
CASSLTGNNEQFF
>NA|TRBV25-1|TRBJ1-2|NA
TGTGCCAGCAGTGGCCGGGTTTACCCCAGGGGAGCTGGCTACACCTTC
CASSGRVYPRGAGYTF
>NA|TRBV6-5|TRBJ2-3|NA
TGTGCCAGCACTCGACTACTCACAGATACGCAGTATTTT
CASTRLLTDTQYF
>once|TRBV11-3|TRBJ1-2|TRBD1
TGTGCCAGCAGCCAGACAGGGGATGGCTACACCTTC
CASSQTGDGYTF
>NA|TRBV5-1|TRBJ2-5|TRBD2
TGCGCCAGCAGCCTATCCCTAGGGAGGGGAATAGAGACCCAGTACTTC
CASSLSLGRGIETQYF
>NA|TRBV5-1|TRBJ2-5|NA
TGCGCCAGCAGCCCCCATAAGCAGGGTGAAACCCAGTACTTC
CASSPHKQGETQYF
>NA|TRBV6-2/TRBV6-3|TRBJ2-2|TRBD2
TGTGCCAGCAGTTACCGACTAGCGGTTGCCGGGGAGCTGTTTTTT
CASSYRLAVAGELFF
>NA|TRBV9|TRBJ1-3|NA
TGTGCCAGTAACCCAGTCTCTGGAAACACCATATATTTT
CASNPVSGNTIYF
>NA|TRBV5-5|TRBJ2-3|NA
TGTGCCAGCAGGGCTGATCCGGGAGCAGATACGCAGTATTTT
CASRADPGADTQYF
>NA|TRBV5-1|TRBJ2-5|NA
TGCGCCAGCAGCTTTGGAGGGGACCAAGAGACCCAGTACTTC
CASSFGGDQETQYF
>NA|TRBV27|TRBJ1-4|TRBD1
TGTGCCAGCAGTTGGGACAGGGGAGAAAAACTGTTTTTT
CASSWDRGEKLFF